The entry below gives a single T cell receptor (beta chain) sequence along with its context. This sample is part of a study of blood T cell repertoires in COVID-19. Study information: Donors in the United States, Italy and Spain gave samples during acute or convalescent COVID-19. The cDNA or gDNA used as material had been derived from T cells, B-cell-depleted T cells, or PBMCs.

Patients in Seattle were enrolled during active infection, then followed longitudinally. V was pared by 7 bases and J by 4 bases, with 6 bases of the junction left unmatched. There are 12 residues in the CDR3. Germline V gene data show CDR1 as SQVTM and CDR2 as ANQGSEA. In the source study's methods: Quantification of nucleated cells was approximated via reference gene primer amplification. The method was immunoSEQ multiplex PCR; TCRdb's version includes in-frame clones alone and lacks a portion of them. D and trimming come from the DNA, and the V and J calls and clone size come from that table. The repertoire consists of nearly 200,000 clones, with around four fifths occurring once and the leading ten covering roughly 0.91%.

The chain employs TRBV29-1 and TRBJ1-2, with 7 bases that match TRBD1. Input material: peripheral blood. This receptor was taken from a man in his 60s with COVID-19, enrolled during active disease. CDR3 nucleotides: TGCAGCGCTTTAACAGGGGCCTATGGCTACACCTTC. As protein: CSALTGAYGYTF.